This T cell receptor (beta chain) was documented in a study of control samples from healthy donors and cancer patients. Trimming cost V 5 bases and J 5 bases, with 12 bases left between them. Per germline, CDR1 SGDLS and CDR2 YYNGEE. The CDR3 sequence is 13 residues long. Measured with immunoSEQ multiplex PCR; TCRdb has only the in-frame clones, and not every one. The sample has 150,000 to 170,000 clones, 85% to 95% seen once; the top ten hold around 5.4%. The TCR was taken from a man aged 35 to 55 in good health. The sample taken for sequencing was blood. This chain joins TRBV9 and TRBJ2-3; D unresolved. For the CDR3, the DNA is TGTGCCAGCAGTGGTCCTCGAGGAGATACGCAGTATTTT. This sequence encodes CASSGPRGDTQYF.